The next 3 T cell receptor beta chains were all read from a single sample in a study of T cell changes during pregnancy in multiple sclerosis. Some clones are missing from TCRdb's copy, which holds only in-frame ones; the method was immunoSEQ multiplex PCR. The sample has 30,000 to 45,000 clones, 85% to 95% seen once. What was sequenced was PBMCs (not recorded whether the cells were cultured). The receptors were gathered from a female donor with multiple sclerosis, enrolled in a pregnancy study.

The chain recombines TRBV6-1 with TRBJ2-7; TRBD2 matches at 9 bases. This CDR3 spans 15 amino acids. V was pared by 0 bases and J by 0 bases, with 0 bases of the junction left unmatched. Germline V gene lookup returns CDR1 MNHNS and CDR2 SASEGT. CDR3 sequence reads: CASSEATSGSYEQYF. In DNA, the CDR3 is TGTGCCAGCAGTGAAGCGACTAGCGGCTCCTACGAGCAGTACTTC.

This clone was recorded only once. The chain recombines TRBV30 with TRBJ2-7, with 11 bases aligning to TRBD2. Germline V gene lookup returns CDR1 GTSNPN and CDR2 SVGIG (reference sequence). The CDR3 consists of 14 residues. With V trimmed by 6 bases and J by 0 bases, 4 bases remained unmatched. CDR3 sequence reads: CACGLAGSSYEQYF. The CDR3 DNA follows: TGTGCCTGCGGACTAGCGGGCAGCTCCTACGAGCAGTACTTC.

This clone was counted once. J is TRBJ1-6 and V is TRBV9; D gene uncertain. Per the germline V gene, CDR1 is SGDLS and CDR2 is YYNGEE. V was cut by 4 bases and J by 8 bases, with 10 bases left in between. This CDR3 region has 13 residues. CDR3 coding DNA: TGTGCCAGCAGCCCTCGACAAGATTCACCCCTCCACTTT. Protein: CASSPRQDSPLHF.